The T cell receptor (beta chain) under discussion was sequenced for a study of blood T cell repertoires in COVID-19 (dated by TCRdb to the early 2020s). Study-level background: Samples from collaborators originated in the United States, Italy and Spain and spanned both the acute and convalescent phases of COVID-19. The material from the prospective study consisted of cDNA or gDNA derived from T cells, B-cell-depleted T cells, or PBMCs. Subjects who had been exposed to COVID-19, were actively infected with it, or had recovered from it provided the deeply sampled blood TCRbeta repertoires that made up the dataset. A freely available public database, intended as a resource for researchers studying the immune response to SARS-CoV-2, is where the repertoires were released. The samples were drawn from two sources: the first 160 participants of the ongoing ImmuneRACE study, and 1,000 to 1,500 subjects contributed by 6 global collaborators. A de-identified subject ID, COVID-19 status, age in years and sex were almost always included in the sample metadata. Where available, HLA class I and class II types were obtained from metadata supplied by the sample provider rather than from assay-based typing.

V is shortened by 5 bases, J by 4 bases, and the region joining them spans 14 bases. Including the terminal cysteine and phenylalanine, the CDR3 comprises 15 residues. Only CDR3 DNA remains: 45 bases, in frame from the first base. CDR1 and CDR2, per the germline V gene (reference sequence), are SEHNR and FQNEAQ. TCRbeta CDR3 regions were amplified from genomic DNA by means of the immunoSEQ Assay, a bias-controlled multiplex PCR. The paper's processing steps were these. Within the assay, amplification of reference gene primers was used to estimate how many nucleated cells each sample contained. To quantify the absolute abundance of each unique TCRbeta CDR3 rearrangement, sequence reads were collapsed and filtered. Productive Simpson clonality was computed per sample as the square root of Simpson's diversity index over productive rearrangements. This immuneACCESS table, as held by TCRdb, lists in-frame sequences with V and J called but not all clones. Of the missing ones, under half trace to an unresolved V gene in checked studies; the others have no known cause. V and J calls and clone size are given by that table; D and trimming were obtained from the DNA. The sample table shows some 100,000 clones, and 91% are seen once. The ten largest clones add up to approximately 15% of the sample.

On the study overall, not on this receptor specifically: The amount of clinical and demographic metadata varied by source and participant and was provided uncurated.

Points on this clone: What this receptor recognizes is not known. Base quality data are lacking; no much larger clone is found one base away.

Whole blood was collected in K2EDTA tubes by collaborating institutions according to the institutions' own protocols. Collaborator samples were shipped for TCRbeta analysis as frozen whole blood, isolated PBMCs, or DNA extracted from either sample type. Sequenced material: peripheral blood. The clonotype comes from a man between 45 and 60 years old with acute or convalescent COVID-19. The chain is made from TRBV7-9 and TRBJ2-2, and the D gene may be TRBD1, 6 bases matching. This receptor carries the CDR3 CASSATGHRTGELFF. The DNA sequence is as follows: TGTGCCAGCAGCGCTACAGGGCATCGCACCGGGGAGCTGTTTTTT.